The clone carrying this TCR beta chain was observed once. Its antigen is currently unknown. In the PCR, 60 Vbeta and 13 Jbeta primers were used. Clones were sequenced by immunoSEQ multiplex PCR, and TCRdb holds only the in-frame ones, with some missing. This table has 150,000 or so clones, under 85% appearing once. This entry belongs to a study of cytomegalovirus exposure and HLA in healthy donors. On the study more broadly: Out of a few hundred genotyped donors, around 80% belonged to the Caucasian-associated ancestry cluster. The study's findings and limits: TCR beta chains numbering some 160 were designated cytomegalovirus-associated.

Germline lookup yields CDR1 MDHEN and CDR2 SYDVKM. V was clipped by 5 bases and J by 4 bases, with 17 bases between them. The CDR3 totals 15 residues. V and J are TRBV28 and TRBJ1-1, with D hard to call. The sequence derives from a man aged 18 to 29 in good health and CMV-seronegative. Sequencing was done on a sample of PBMCs. CDR3 protein: CASSGGFRWGTEAFF. CDR3 nucleotide sequence: TGTGCCAGCAGTGGAGGGTTTAGATGGGGCACTGAAGCTTTCTTT.